The 3 T cell receptor beta chains below come from one sample, sequenced in a study of Graves' ophthalmopathy and Graves' hyperthyroidism. TCR beta CDR3 regions were amplified from RNA transcripts. Following a first-round RT-PCR that used HTBI primers, a second-round multiplex PCR was carried out. From the multiplex PCR reads, TCRdb called clonotypes with MiXCR, one entry per CDR3 protein. Found here are a few hundred thousand distinct CDR3 sequences, around 17% of them singletons; the top ten hold 1.5% to 2%. What was sequenced was peripheral blood. Receptor source: a woman aged 18-35 years with Graves' ophthalmopathy.

This clonotype was counted at least ten times. V is TRBV6-5 and J is TRBJ2-7, with a weak D call TRBD1 (5 bases). The V gene's germline CDR1 is MNHEY and CDR2 SVGAGI. There are 13 residues in the CDR3. With 0 bases removed from V and 7 bases from J, the gap between germline ends came to 10 bases. The CDR3 bases are TGTGCCAGCAGTTACTCAGGGGCTCAAGAGCAGTACTTC. It yields the protein CASSYSGAQEQYF.

This clonotype was counted ten times or more. V is TRBV11-2 and J is TRBJ2-7; 10 nucleotides align to TRBD1. The germline gives CDR1 SGHAT, CDR2 FQNNGV. There are 15 residues in the CDR3. V gave up 5 bases and J gave up 2 bases; unmatched junction bases: 6. In DNA, the CDR3 is TGTGCCAGCAGCCCTGCGGGACAGGGGCCCTACGAGCAGTACTTC. It encodes CASSPAGQGPYEQYF.

This clonotype appeared many times. The chain has TRBV3-1 and TRBJ2-7; 15 nucleotides match TRBD2. The trim removed 4 bases at V and 5 bases at J, leaving 9 bases unmatched. Germline lookup yields CDR1 LGHDT and CDR2 YNNKEL (reference sequence). The CDR3 length is 17 residues. CDR3 region: CASSLSWTSGGEDEQYF. The CDR3 region has the DNA TGTGCCAGCAGCCTCTCCTGGACTAGCGGGGGGGAGGACGAGCAGTACTTC.